The next 28 T cell receptor beta chains were all read from a single sample in a study of blood T cell repertoires in COVID-19. Profiling relied on immunoSEQ multiplex PCR, and the TCRdb table lists in-frame clones only, not all of them. The sample gives some 200,000 clones, 65% to 85% of which show up once; 9.5% to 15% is in the top ten. The sample consisted of peripheral blood. These receptors all come from a human donor in a cohort sampled during active COVID-19.

There are a few counts of this clone. The CDR3 loop is CASSTTGSDTQYF. DNA for the CDR3: TGTGCCAGCAGCACGACAGGGTCAGATACGCAGTATTTT. The V gene is TRBV7-9, the J gene TRBJ2-3; 7 nucleotides line up with TRBD1. The length of the CDR3 is 13 residues. Per germline, CDR1 SEHNR and CDR2 FQNEAQ (reference sequence). The ends lost 5 bases at V and 4 bases at J; junction bases unmatched: 3.

The rearrangement joins TRBV6-2 or TRBV6-3 to TRBJ1-5; unclear D gene. V gave up 0 bases and J gave up 7 bases, with 13 bases separating them. The germline V gene encodes CDR1 MNHEY and CDR2 SVGEGT. The CDR3 sequence is 15 residues long. Here the CDR3 DNA reads TGTGCCAGCAGTTACTCGAGTCTGGGGAGGCAGCCCCAGCATTTT. This codes for CASSYSSLGRQPQHF.

The rearrangement joins TRBV28 to TRBJ1-2; weak D call: TRBD1 (5 bases). Germline lookup yields CDR1 MDHEN and CDR2 SYDVKM. The CDR3 runs 11 residues. The ends were cut back, 3 bases at V and 6 bases at J, with 5 bases in the middle. DNA for the CDR3: TGTGCCAGCAGTTTCAGGGATGGCTACACCTTC. Translation gives CASSFRDGYTF.

This clone came up a few times. The V call is TRBV7-9, the J call TRBJ1-1, with D maybe TRBD1 (5 bases). The V and J ends lost 5 bases and 0 bases respectively, with 10 bases between them. The CDR3 runs to 14 residues. Germline lookup yields CDR1 SEHNR and CDR2 FQNEAQ (reference sequence). CDR3 region: CASSQETVNTEAFF. DNA of the CDR3: TGTGCCAGCAGCCAGGAGACAGTGAACACTGAAGCTTTCTTT.

This clone was observed once. CDR3 residues: CASKKTSGGAGEQFF. CDR3 bases: TGTGCCAGTAAAAAAACAAGCGGGGGGGCCGGTGAGCAGTTCTTC. This chain uses TRBV19 with TRBJ2-1; 10 bases are shared with TRBD2. CDR1 and CDR2 from the germline V gene are LNHDA and SQIVND (reference sequence). CDR3 length equals 15 residues. Losses at the gene ends were 7 bases for V and 9 bases for J; bases not matched to a gene: 12.

Only a few counts were recorded for this clone. As DNA, the CDR3 is TGTGCCAGCAGCTTAGAGTGGAGGCATGGGGCTTTCTTT. This translates into CASSLEWRHGAFF. The chain links TRBV7-9 to TRBJ1-1; D ambiguous. The CDR3 is made up of 13 amino acids. CDR1 is SEHNR, CDR2 FQNEAQ, per germline (reference sequence). V lost 1 base to trimming and J lost 11 bases, with 14 bases between them.

The gene calls are TRBV5-6 and TRBJ2-1; TRBD2 is a possible D gene (5 bases). Germline CDR1 is SGHDT and CDR2 is YYEEEE. This CDR3 is built from 15 residues. V gave up 4 bases and J gave up 5 bases, with 16 bases separating them. CDR3 sequence (DNA): TGTGCCAGCAGCCCCGACGGGATCTGGAACAATGAGCAGTTCTTC. It is translated as CASSPDGIWNNEQFF.

The chain uses TRBV28 and TRBJ1-1, with a possible D match to TRBD1 (5 bases). V was pared by 5 bases and J by 0 bases, with 13 bases between. The CDR3 is 15 residues long. The germline gives CDR1 MDHEN, CDR2 SYDVKM. The CDR3 spells CASSPPGGVNTEAFF. CDR3 in DNA: TGTGCCAGCAGTCCCCCGGGGGGGGTGAACACTGAAGCTTTCTTT. The full variable domain, completed using reference TRBV28 and TRBJ1-1, is DVKVTQSSRYLVKRTGEKVFLECVQDMDHENMFWYRQDPGLGLRLIYFSYDVKMKEKGDIPEGYSVSREKKERFSLILESASTNQTSMYLCASSPPGGVNTEAFFGQGTRLTVV.

The genes are TRBV3-1 (or the pseudogene TRBV3-2) and TRBJ1-1; D uncertain. The CDR3 is 15 amino acids. Germline loops: CDR1 LGHDT, CDR2 YNNKEL (reference sequence). Trimming removed 4 bases at V and 0 bases at J, with 12 bases between. CDR3 nucleotides: TGTGCCAGCAGCCGCGGGGAGGTCATGAACACTGAAGCTTTCTTT. It codes for CASSRGEVMNTEAFF.

This clone has ten or more counts. The genes are TRBV18 and TRBJ2-1; 11 nucleotides match TRBD2. The CDR3 totals 14 residues. Per the germline V gene, CDR1 is KGHSH and CDR2 is LQKENI. J gave up 6 bases and V 7 bases, and 5 bases lay outside the gene matches. The CDR3 bases are TGTGCCAGCTGCGGGACTAGCGGAGCCAATGAGCAGTTCTTC. It codes for CASCGTSGANEQFF.

The rearrangement uses TRBV5-1 and TRBJ2-3, with a tentative D call TRBD1 (6 bases). The CDR3 length is 13 residues. The V gene lost 4 bases and the J gene lost 2 bases, with 8 bases spanning the gap. Germline V gene sequence: CDR1 SGHRS, CDR2 YFSETQ. The CDR3 is CASSRDTTDTQYF. The CDR3 region has the DNA TGCGCCAGCAGCCGGGACACCACAGATACGCAGTATTTT. Based on the CDR3 plus reference TRBV5-1 and TRBJ2-3, the full variable domain is KAGVTQTPRYLIKTRGQQVTLSCSPISGHRSVSWYQQTPGQGLQFLFEYFSETQRNKGNFPGRFSGRQFSNSRSEMNVSTLELGDSALYLCASSRDTTDTQYFGPGTRLTVL.

Concerning this clone itself: The identical CDR3 is also encoded by other nucleotide sequences in the sample. This CDR3 is CASSHGQGNSPLHF. In DNA, the CDR3 is TGTGCCAGCAGCCATGGACAGGGAAATTCACCCCTCCACTTT. The chain has TRBV3-1 (or the pseudogene TRBV3-2) and TRBJ1-6, with 8 bases matching TRBD1. V lost 3 bases, J lost 7 bases, and 2 bases stayed unmatched. Germline lookup yields CDR1 LGHDT and CDR2 YNNKEL (reference sequence). The CDR3 sequence is 14 residues long.

The chain couples TRBV7-2 to TRBJ1-2, with D perhaps TRBD1 (5 bases). Germline CDR1 SGHTA, CDR2 FQGNSA. V lost 2 bases to trimming and J lost 1 base, with 8 bases between them. CDR3 length equals 14 residues. CDR3 amino acids: CASSLSRVNYGYTF. The CDR3 bases are TGTGCCAGCAGCTTAAGCAGGGTTAACTATGGCTACACCTTC.

The chain combines TRBV24-1 with TRBJ1-5, with 8 nucleotides matching TRBD1. Germline V gene sequence: CDR1 KGHDR, CDR2 SFDVKD. V trimming: 9 bases; J trimming: 2 bases; junction bases outside the gene matches: 8. The CDR3 consists of 15 residues. As DNA, the CDR3 is TGTGCCACCTCCAGGGGGCTGGATGGCAATCAGCCCCAGCATTTT. It is translated as CATSRGLDGNQPQHF.

This clone is labeled medium-sized. V gene TRBV25-1 combines with J gene TRBJ2-1; 10 bases line up with TRBD1. V dropped 6 bases and J dropped 6; count of bases not matched to a gene: 2. Germline lookup yields CDR1 MGHDK and CDR2 SYGVNS. The CDR3 totals 13 residues. The CDR3 nucleotides are TGTGCCAGCAGGGGGACAGGGGTCAATGAGCAGTTCTTC. This sequence encodes CASRGTGVNEQFF.

The chain combines TRBV10-3 with TRBJ2-7; TRBD2 agrees at 7 bases. V lost 3 bases, J lost 0 bases, and 11 bases stayed unmatched. Germline-derived CDR1 and CDR2 are ENHRY and SYGVKD. The CDR3 sequence is 17 residues long. The CDR3, as DNA: TGTGCCATCAGTGACCCTACCCTCAGCGGGGACTCCTACGAGCAGTACTTC. This translates into CAISDPTLSGDSYEQYF.

The J gene is TRBJ2-2, the V gene TRBV7-9; D not resolved. This CDR3 contains 15 residues. Trimming shortened V by 3 bases and J by 3 bases, and 11 bases separated the two germline ends. Germline V gene sequence: CDR1 SEHNR, CDR2 FQNEAQ (reference sequence). As DNA, the CDR3 is TGTGCCAGCAGCTTGGAACTAACCTACACCGGGGAGCTGTTTTTT. Amino acids: CASSLELTYTGELFF.

A remark on this clone: The same CDR3 is also encoded by other DNA sequences in this sample. This chain joins TRBV7-9 and TRBJ2-7; TRBD1 agrees at 7 bases. Germline CDR1 reads SEHNR; CDR2 reads FQNEAQ (reference sequence). This CDR3 has 13 residues. V shed 1 base and J 7 bases; nucleotides not matched to a gene: 4. The CDR3 nucleotides read TGTGCCAGCAGCTTAGGACAGGGCAGGGAGCAGTACTTC. Its translation is CASSLGQGREQYF.

V is TRBV12-3 or TRBV12-4 and J is TRBJ2-1; 7 positions match TRBD2. The CDR3 runs 12 residues. V gave up 3 bases and J gave up 13 bases; unmatched junction bases: 6. The CDR3 is CASSLVGEGQFF. DNA of the CDR3: TGTGCCAGCAGTTTGGTCGGGGAGGGACAGTTCTTC.

The V and J genes are TRBV4-2 and TRBJ1-5; D may be TRBD1 (6 bases). Germline V gene sequence: CDR1 LGHNA, CDR2 YNFKEQ. The V gene lost 1 base and the J gene lost 4 bases, with 8 bases spanning the gap. CDR3 length: 14 amino acids. CDR3 region: CASSQGTENQPQHF. The DNA for the CDR3 is TGTGCCAGCAGCCAAGGGACAGAAAATCAGCCCCAGCATTTT.

Only one count was recorded for this clone. The CDR3 region is CASSPSGGNTEAFF. The DNA for the CDR3 is TGCGCCAGCAGCCCCTCGGGGGGGAACACTGAAGCTTTCTTT. The V and J genes are TRBV5-1 and TRBJ1-1; D might be TRBD1 (5 bases). V was trimmed by 4 bases and J by 1 base, leaving 11 bases between them. The CDR3 totals 14 residues. Germline V gene data show CDR1 as SGHRS and CDR2 as YFSETQ.

V and J are TRBV5-3 and TRBJ1-5; D unresolved. TRBV5-3 is noted as an ORF with a role that remains uncertain. The CDR3 loop spans 14 amino acids. The V gene lost 5 bases and the J gene lost 7 bases, with 16 bases spanning the gap. CDR3 amino acids: CARRPGSRRQPQHF. CDR3 DNA: TGTGCCAGAAGACCTGGATCCCGGCGGCAGCCCCAGCATTTT.

The CDR3 nucleotides read TGTGCCAGCAGTGAAAGCGTCTACTCCTCCTACAATGAGCAGTTCTTC. It encodes CASSESVYSSYNEQFF. The rearrangement links TRBV6-1 to TRBJ2-1; no definite D call. V was clipped by 2 bases and J by 0 bases, with 11 bases between them. The CDR3 runs to 16 residues. The V gene's germline CDR1 is MNHNS and CDR2 SASEGT.

The V and J genes are TRBV18 and TRBJ1-1, with D unclear. V lost 6 bases, J lost 8 bases, and 19 bases lay in between. Germline V gene sequence: CDR1 KGHSH, CDR2 LQKENI. The CDR3 spans 14 residues. CDR3 loop: CASSYGDRPFEAFF. The CDR3 DNA reads as TGTGCCAGCTCCTACGGAGATCGCCCGTTCGAAGCTTTCTTT. Filled out from reference TRBV18 and TRBJ1-1, the complete variable domain reads NAGVMQNPRHLVRRRGQEARLRCSPMKGHSHVYWYRQLPEEGLKFMVYLQKENIIDESGMPKERFSAEFPKEGPSILRIQQVVRGDSAAYFCASSYGDRPFEAFFGQGTRLTVV.

The rearrangement links TRBV15 to TRBJ1-6; 8 bases are a match to TRBD1. CDR1 is LNHNV and CDR2 is YYDKDF in the germline V gene (reference sequence). The ends lost 5 bases at V and 9 bases at J; junction bases unmatched: 12. The CDR3 length is 16 residues. The CDR3 DNA is TGTGCCACCAGCGCTCATCAGGGGGCGGTTAGTTCACCCCTCCACTTT. Translating gives CATSAHQGAVSSPLHF. The variable domain in full, completed from reference TRBV15 and TRBJ1-6, reads DAMVIQNPRYQVTQFGKPVTLSCSQTLNHNVMYWYQQKSSQAPKLLFHYYDKDFNNEADTPDNFQSRRPNTSFCFLDIRSPGLGDTAMYLCATSAHQGAVSSPLHFGNGTRLTVT.

This clone occurred once. V gene TRBV5-1 combines with J gene TRBJ2-3; 7 bases are shared with TRBD2. This CDR3 contains 15 residues. J was trimmed by 6 bases and V by 1 base; bases with no gene match: 8. CDR1 is SGHRS, CDR2 YFSETQ, per germline. CDR3 loop: CASSLLPKGGDTQYF. CDR3 nucleotides: TGCGCCAGCAGCTTGCTACCCAAGGGAGGGGATACGCAGTATTTT.

CDR3 coding DNA: TGTGCCAGCAGCCATATTTCCGGGACAGGGGGCCCTAGCACAGATACGCAGTATTTT. It codes for CASSHISGTGGPSTDTQYF. The chain carries TRBV3-1 (or the pseudogene TRBV3-2) and TRBJ2-3; the match to TRBD1 covers 12 bases. V was clipped by 3 bases and J by 0 bases; unmatched bases: 10. Per germline, CDR1 LGHDT and CDR2 YNNKEL (reference sequence). CDR3 length: 19 amino acids.

The chain links TRBV4-1 to TRBJ2-2; 8 positions match TRBD1. Germline-derived CDR1 and CDR2 are MGHRA and YSYEKL. V was pared by 3 bases and J by 5 bases, with 5 bases of the junction left unmatched. This CDR3 is built from 15 residues. The CDR3 region is CASSHGQGGTGELFF. CDR3 bases: TGCGCCAGCAGCCATGGACAGGGAGGTACCGGGGAGCTGTTTTTT.